These 23 T cell receptor beta chains originate from one sample sequenced in a study of cytomegalovirus exposure and HLA in healthy donors (dated by TCRdb to about 2017). The library was obtained by the immunoSEQ multiplex PCR assay. For the multiplex PCR, a mixture combining 60 forward primers for TCR Vbeta segments and 13 reverse primers for TCR Jbeta segments was used. This immuneACCESS table, as held by TCRdb, lists in-frame sequences with V and J called but not all clones. Of the missing ones, under half trace to an unresolved V gene in checked studies; the others have no known cause. This sample gives around 130,000 clones in total; over 75% of them show up just once. The top ten constitute almost 6% of the sample. The sequencing sample was made of PBMCs. Every receptor here comes from a woman between 35 and 50 years old in good health and CMV-seropositive.

The chain recombines TRBV19 with TRBJ1-4, with 7 nucleotides matching TRBD1. This CDR3 comprises 15 residues. Per the germline V gene, CDR1 is LNHDA and CDR2 is SQIVND (reference sequence). After removal of 4 bases from V and 5 bases from J, the junction contained 7 bases not matched to a gene. CDR3 sequence reads: CASSSRQGQNEKLFF. CDR3 nucleotides: TGTGCCAGTAGTAGCAGACAGGGCCAAAATGAAAAACTGTTTTTT.

The chain links TRBV5-1 to TRBJ1-4; TRBD1 matches at 11 bases. The CDR3 contains 19 residues. CDR1 SGHRS and CDR2 YFSETQ come from the germline V gene. Trimming took 0 bases from V and 7 from J; bases not matched to a gene: 14. CDR3 loop: CASSLDGSGTGGRGEKLFF. The DNA for the CDR3 is TGCGCCAGCAGCTTGGACGGGTCCGGGACAGGGGGAAGGGGTGAAAAACTGTTTTTT.

V usage is TRBV4-2 and J usage is TRBJ2-1; maybe TRBD2 (5 bases). The V end lost 0 bases, the J end lost 4 bases, and 13 bases lay between the germline ends. CDR3 length: 16 amino acids. Germline V lookup: CDR1 LGHNA, CDR2 YNFKEQ. In nucleotides, the CDR3 is TGTGCCAGCAGCCAAGAGGAACTAGGAAATTACAATGAGCAGTTCTTC. Translation: CASSQEELGNYNEQFF.

This chain connects TRBV7-2 to TRBJ2-7, with TRBD1 matching over 9 bases. This CDR3 has 14 amino acids. With 5 bases clipped from V and 6 bases from J, the junction kept 8 bases outside the gene matches. Per germline, CDR1 SGHTA and CDR2 FQGNSA. The CDR3 DNA is TGTGCCAGCAGCCCCGGACAGGGGCGGGTCGAGCAGTACTTC. This codes for CASSPGQGRVEQYF.

The chain couples TRBV9 to TRBJ2-3; 7 bases fit TRBD2. Trimming took 0 bases from V and 1 from J; bases not matched to a gene: 8. Per the germline V gene, CDR1 is SGDLS and CDR2 is YYNGEE. This CDR3 has 17 residues. The CDR3 nucleotides are TGTGCCAGCAGCGTAGGGGGAGCGGGGACGGGCACAGATACGCAGTATTTT. This gives the protein CASSVGGAGTGTDTQYF.

This clone was observed once. The V gene is TRBV19, the J gene TRBJ2-1, with 12 positions matching TRBD2. The CDR3 consists of 14 residues. Looked up from germline, CDR1 is LNHDA and CDR2 is SQIVND (reference sequence). After removal of 8 bases from V and 10 bases from J, the junction contained 9 bases not matched to a gene. This CDR3 reads CASLTSGTSGEQFF. The CDR3 coding sequence is TGTGCCAGTCTTACCTCCGGGACTAGCGGGGAGCAGTTCTTC.

The genes are TRBV9 and TRBJ1-1; D might be TRBD1 (5 bases). Germline values: CDR1 SGDLS, CDR2 YYNGEE. This CDR3 comprises 16 residues. Trimming left V 3 bases short and J 1 base short, with 16 bases between. CDR3 sequence: CASSAGRGLTNTEAFF. DNA of the CDR3: TGTGCCAGCAGCGCCGGGCGGGGGTTAACGAACACTGAAGCTTTCTTT. The full variable domain, its missing parts supplied by reference TRBV9 and TRBJ1-1, is DSGVTQTPKHLITATGQRVTLRCSPRSGDLSVYWYQQSLDQGLQFLIQYYNGEERAKGNILERFSAQQFPDLHSELNLSSLELGDSALYFCASSAGRGLTNTEAFFGQGTRLTVV.

The J gene is TRBJ1-5, the V gene TRBV7-3, with no clear D. Germline CDR1 and CDR2: SGHTA and FQGTGA. The V and J ends lost 8 bases and 0 bases respectively, with 11 bases between them. CDR3 length: 14 residues. CDR3 in DNA: TGTGCCAGCGGGTACAGAATTAGCAATCAGCCCCAGCATTTT. It specifies CASGYRISNQPQHF. The complete variable domain, with remaining parts taken from reference TRBV7-3 and TRBJ1-5, reads GAGVSQTPSNKVTEKGKYVELRCDPISGHTALYWYRQSLGQGPEFLIYFQGTGAADDSGLPNDRFFAVRPEGSVSTLKIQRTERGDSAVYLCASGYRISNQPQHFGDGTRLSIL.

This sequence joins TRBV28 and TRBJ2-7; possibly TRBD1 for D (5 bases). The germline V and J ends were trimmed by 5 bases and 0 bases, with 11 bases remaining between them. CDR1 and CDR2 from the germline V gene are MDHEN and SYDVKM. The length of the CDR3 is 14 residues. CDR3 protein: CASSDPGPSYEQYF. The CDR3 nucleotides are TGTGCCAGCAGTGATCCAGGGCCCTCCTACGAGCAGTACTTC.

The chain has TRBV28 and TRBJ2-3; TRBD1 agrees at 7 bases. The J segment lost 2 bases and the V segment lost 1 base, leaving 9 bases of the junction unmatched. The CDR3 is made up of 17 amino acids. CDR1 and CDR2 (germline): MDHEN, SYDVKM. The CDR3 is CASSLLGAGGSTDTQYF. The CDR3 coding sequence is TGTGCCAGCAGTTTATTGGGTGCAGGGGGATCCACAGATACGCAGTATTTT.

This chain links TRBV23-1 with TRBJ2-3; perhaps TRBD1 as D (6 bases). TRBV23-1 falls under the ORF class, with uncertain function. There are 15 residues in the CDR3. Trimming took 2 bases from V and 6 from J, leaving 15 bases between them. CDR3 amino acids: CASSQVSPQGDTQYF. CDR3 coding DNA: TGCGCCAGCAGTCAAGTGTCCCCGCAGGGGGATACGCAGTATTTT.

The chain carries TRBV28 and TRBJ2-3, with 7 bases fitting TRBD1. Germline V CDR1 and CDR2: MDHEN, SYDVKM. V lost 6 bases, J lost 2 bases, and 2 bases stayed unmatched. CDR3 size: 13 residues. Here the CDR3 reads CASRTGITDTQYF. Here the CDR3 DNA reads TGTGCCAGCAGGACAGGGATCACAGATACGCAGTATTTT.

This clone was counted only a few times. This chain uses TRBV14 with TRBJ1-1; D remains unclear. This CDR3 spans 14 amino acids. V was pared by 0 bases and J by 3 bases, with 8 bases between. Per the germline V gene, CDR1 is SGHDN and CDR2 is FVKESK. The CDR3 is CASSQDYGDTEAFF. CDR3 DNA sequence: TGTGCCAGCAGCCAAGATTACGGGGACACTGAAGCTTTCTTT. Supplemented by reference TRBV14 and TRBJ1-1, the full variable domain reads EAGVTQFPSHSVIEKGQTVTLRCDPISGHDNLYWYRRVMGKEIKFLLHFVKESKQDESGMPNNRFLAERTGGTYSTLKVQPAELEDSGVYFCASSQDYGDTEAFFGQGTRLTVV.

The CDR3 sequence is CASSVGGGYNEQFF. In nucleotides, the CDR3 is TGTGCCAGCAGCGTAGGAGGAGGCTACAATGAGCAGTTCTTC. The chain joins TRBV9 to TRBJ2-1; D is perhaps TRBD2 (5 bases). Germline V gives CDR1 SGDLS, CDR2 YYNGEE. Trimming took 0 bases from V and 3 from J, leaving 7 bases between them. CDR3 size: 14 residues.

The chain carries TRBV11-3 and TRBJ2-1, with TRBD2 matching 11 bases. V dropped 5 bases and J dropped 7; count of bases not matched to a gene: 10. Germline V CDR1 and CDR2: SGHNT, YENEEA. The CDR3 consists of 16 residues. CDR3 region: CASSASSGTSGNEQFF. The CDR3 coding sequence is TGTGCCAGCAGCGCAAGTTCCGGGACTAGCGGTAATGAGCAGTTCTTC.

V usage is TRBV9 and J usage is TRBJ1-5; D is perhaps TRBD1 (6 bases). V was cut by 3 bases and J by 2 bases, with 9 bases left in between. CDR3 size: 14 residues. The germline gives CDR1 SGDLS, CDR2 YYNGEE. CDR3 protein: CASSEGVGNQPQHF. The CDR3 nucleotides read TGTGCCAGCAGCGAGGGGGTAGGCAATCAGCCCCAGCATTTT.

The chain has TRBV11-2 and TRBJ2-5; 8 nucleotides match TRBD2. V shed 2 bases and J 4 bases; nucleotides not matched to a gene: 3. Looked up from germline, CDR1 is SGHAT and CDR2 is FQNNGV. The length of the CDR3 is 14 residues. CDR3 loop: CASSLSGSRETQYF. DNA of the CDR3: TGTGCCAGCAGCTTAAGCGGGAGCAGAGAGACCCAGTACTTC.

For the CDR3, the DNA is TGTGCCAGCACCACAGGGGCTAGCGTGGTTACCCTACGCGAGCAGTACTTC. Amino acid sequence: CASTTGASVVTLREQYF. The chain has TRBV28 and TRBJ2-7; D is perhaps TRBD1 (7 bases). Trimming removed 7 bases at V and 6 bases at J, with 28 bases between. Germline CDR1 and CDR2: MDHEN and SYDVKM. The CDR3 is 17 residues long.

The chain recombines TRBV6-5 with TRBJ2-1; 7 nucleotides match TRBD2. The V segment lost 5 bases and the J segment 0 bases; nucleotides outside the gene matches: 1. Germline CDR1 is MNHEY and CDR2 is SVGAGI. This CDR3 contains 14 residues. CDR3 protein: CASSLADSYNEQFF. The CDR3 DNA is TGTGCCAGCAGTCTAGCGGACTCCTACAATGAGCAGTTCTTC.

The sample holds a few counts of this clone. The rearrangement links TRBV5-1 to TRBJ1-5; the match to TRBD1 covers 8 bases. The CDR3 spans 16 residues. Germline assignment: CDR1 SGHRS and CDR2 YFSETQ. V trimming: 0 bases; J trimming: 6 bases; junction bases outside the gene matches: 8. The CDR3 sequence: CASSLAGAGGGQPQHF. CDR3 nucleotide sequence: TGCGCCAGCAGCTTGGCCGGGGCAGGGGGCGGTCAGCCCCAGCATTTT.

This clone appeared once. The chain combines TRBV7-2 with TRBJ2-7; D perhaps matches TRBD1 (5 bases). V lost 1 base, J lost 5 bases, and 18 bases lay in between. CDR3 length equals 16 residues. The germline gives CDR1 SGHTA, CDR2 FQGNSA. CDR3 region: CASSLVFGAGSDEQYF. CDR3 in DNA: TGTGCCAGCAGCTTAGTTTTCGGTGCAGGGTCGGACGAGCAGTACTTC.

This rearrangement joins TRBV9 to TRBJ2-7, with D perhaps TRBD2 (5 bases). With 0 bases removed from V and 5 bases from J, the gap between germline ends came to 12 bases. CDR3 size: 14 residues. Looked up from germline, CDR1 is SGDLS and CDR2 is YYNGEE. Here the CDR3 DNA reads TGTGCCAGCAGCGTAGAAGTAGACGGGGACGAGCAGTACTTC. Protein: CASSVEVDGDEQYF.

This chain uses TRBV6-1 with TRBJ1-2, with 7 bases identical to TRBD1. The ends lost 2 bases at V and 4 bases at J; junction bases unmatched: 7. Germline CDR1 reads MNHNS; CDR2 reads SASEGT. The CDR3 is 15 amino acids. CDR3 sequence reads: CASSEFRGQSYGYTF. The CDR3 DNA reads TGTGCCAGCAGTGAATTTAGGGGACAGAGCTATGGCTACACCTTC.